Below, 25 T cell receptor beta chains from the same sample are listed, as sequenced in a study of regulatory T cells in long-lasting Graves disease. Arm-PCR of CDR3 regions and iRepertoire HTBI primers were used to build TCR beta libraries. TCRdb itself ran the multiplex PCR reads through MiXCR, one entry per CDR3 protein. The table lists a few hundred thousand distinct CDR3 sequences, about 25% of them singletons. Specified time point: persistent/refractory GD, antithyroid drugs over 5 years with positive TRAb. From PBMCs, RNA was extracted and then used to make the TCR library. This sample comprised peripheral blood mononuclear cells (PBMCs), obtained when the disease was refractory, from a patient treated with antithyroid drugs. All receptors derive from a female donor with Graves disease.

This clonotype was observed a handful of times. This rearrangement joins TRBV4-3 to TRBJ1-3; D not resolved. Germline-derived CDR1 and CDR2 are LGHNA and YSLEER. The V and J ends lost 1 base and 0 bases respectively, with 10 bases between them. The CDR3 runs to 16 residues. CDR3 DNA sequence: TGCGCCAGCAGCCAAGGCTCAGGACTCTCTGGAAACACCATATATTTT. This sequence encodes CASSQGSGLSGNTIYF.

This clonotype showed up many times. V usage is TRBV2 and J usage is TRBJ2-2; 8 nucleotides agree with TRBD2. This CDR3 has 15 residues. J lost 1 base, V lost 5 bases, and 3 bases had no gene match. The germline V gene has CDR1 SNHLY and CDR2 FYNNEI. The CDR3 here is CASSRLAGNTGELFF. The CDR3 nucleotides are TGTGCCAGCAGTCGCCTAGCGGGGAACACCGGGGAGCTGTTTTTT.

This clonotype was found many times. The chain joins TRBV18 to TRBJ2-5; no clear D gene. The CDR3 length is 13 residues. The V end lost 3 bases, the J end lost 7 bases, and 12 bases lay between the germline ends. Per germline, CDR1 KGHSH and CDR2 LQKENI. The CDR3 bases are TGTGCCAGCTCACCCCAAGAGAAAGGGACCCAGTACTTC. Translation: CASSPQEKGTQYF.

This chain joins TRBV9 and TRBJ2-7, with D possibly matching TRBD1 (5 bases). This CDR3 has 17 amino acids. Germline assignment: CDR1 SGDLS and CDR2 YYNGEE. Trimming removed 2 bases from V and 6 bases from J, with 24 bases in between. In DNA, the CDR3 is TGTGCCAGCAGCGTCCAAGCTGGGGTGGGGCTCTTGGGCGAGCAGTACTTC. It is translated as CASSVQAGVGLLGEQYF.

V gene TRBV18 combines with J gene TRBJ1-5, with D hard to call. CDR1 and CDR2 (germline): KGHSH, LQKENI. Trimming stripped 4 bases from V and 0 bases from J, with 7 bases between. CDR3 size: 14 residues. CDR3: CASSHKDSNQPQHF. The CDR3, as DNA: TGTGCCAGCTCACACAAGGATAGCAATCAGCCCCAGCATTTT.

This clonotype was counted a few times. CDR3 sequence (DNA): TGCGCCAGCAGCTTGGATGGACAGGTGTTTCTCGAGCAGTACTTC. Protein sequence: CASSLDGQVFLEQYF. The chain couples TRBV5-1 to TRBJ2-7; TRBD1 matches 7 bases. Germline CDR1 SGHRS, CDR2 YFSETQ. The CDR3 consists of 15 residues. After removal of 0 bases from V and 6 bases from J, the junction contained 9 bases not matched to a gene.

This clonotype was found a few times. CDR3 DNA: TGTGCCAGTAGCGGGAGTCAGACCCAGTACTTC. Its translation is CASSGSQTQYF. This chain joins TRBV19 and TRBJ2-5, with D perhaps matching TRBD2 (6 bases). V shed 6 bases and J shed 6 bases, with 8 bases lying between them. Germline V CDR1 and CDR2: LNHDA, SQIVND (reference sequence). CDR3 length equals 11 residues.

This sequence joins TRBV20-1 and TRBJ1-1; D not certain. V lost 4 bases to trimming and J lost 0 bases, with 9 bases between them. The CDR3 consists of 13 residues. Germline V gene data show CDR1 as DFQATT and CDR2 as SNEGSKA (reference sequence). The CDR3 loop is CSANPGLNTEAFF. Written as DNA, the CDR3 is TGCAGTGCTAACCCGGGGTTGAACACTGAAGCTTTCTTT.

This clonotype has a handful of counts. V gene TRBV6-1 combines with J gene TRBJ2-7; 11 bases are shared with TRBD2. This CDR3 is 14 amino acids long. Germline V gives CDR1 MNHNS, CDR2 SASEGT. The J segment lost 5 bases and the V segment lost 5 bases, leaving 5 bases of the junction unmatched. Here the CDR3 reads CASSTSGSSHEQYF. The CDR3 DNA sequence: TGTGCCAGCAGTACTAGCGGGAGTAGTCACGAGCAGTACTTC.

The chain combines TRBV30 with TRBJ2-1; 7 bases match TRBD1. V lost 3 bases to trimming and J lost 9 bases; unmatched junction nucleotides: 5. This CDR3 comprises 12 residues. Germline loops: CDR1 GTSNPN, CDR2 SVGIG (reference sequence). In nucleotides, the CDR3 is TGTGCCTGGAGGGGGGACAGTCCTGAGCAGTTCTTC. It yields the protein CAWRGDSPEQFF.

This CDR3 is CASRSGLAVIPYEQYF. As DNA, the CDR3 is TGTGCCAGCAGGTCGGGACTAGCGGTCATACCCTACGAGCAGTACTTC. This chain links TRBV6-2 or TRBV6-3 with TRBJ2-7; 11 bases line up with TRBD2. The CDR3 consists of 16 residues. Germline loops: CDR1 MNHEY, CDR2 SVGEGT. The J segment lost 2 bases and the V segment lost 6 bases, leaving 9 bases of the junction unmatched.

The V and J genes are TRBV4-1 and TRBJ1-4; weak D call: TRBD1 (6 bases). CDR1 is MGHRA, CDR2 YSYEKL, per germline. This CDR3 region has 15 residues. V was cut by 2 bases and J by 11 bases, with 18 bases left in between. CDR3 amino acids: CASSQLEQGEDKLFF. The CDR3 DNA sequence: TGCGCCAGCAGCCAATTAGAACAGGGCGAGGACAAACTGTTTTTT.

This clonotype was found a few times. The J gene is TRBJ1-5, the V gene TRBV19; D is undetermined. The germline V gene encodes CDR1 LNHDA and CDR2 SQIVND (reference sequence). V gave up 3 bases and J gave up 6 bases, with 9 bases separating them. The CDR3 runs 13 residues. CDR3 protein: CASSIQVGQPQHF. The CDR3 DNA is TGTGCCAGTAGTATCCAGGTGGGTCAGCCCCAGCATTTT.

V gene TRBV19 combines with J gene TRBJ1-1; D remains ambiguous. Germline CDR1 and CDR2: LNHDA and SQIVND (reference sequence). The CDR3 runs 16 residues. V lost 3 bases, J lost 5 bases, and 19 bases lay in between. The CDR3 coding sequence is TGTGCCAGTAGTATTCTTACAAAATTCGTCGGGACTGAAGCTTTCTTT. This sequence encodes CASSILTKFVGTEAFF.

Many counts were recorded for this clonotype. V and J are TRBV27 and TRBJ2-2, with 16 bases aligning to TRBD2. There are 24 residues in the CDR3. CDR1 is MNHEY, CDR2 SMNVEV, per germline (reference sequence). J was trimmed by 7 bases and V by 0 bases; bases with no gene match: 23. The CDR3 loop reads CASSLSLPFGTGTSGRAFGGELFF. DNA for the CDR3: TGTGCCAGCAGTTTATCTTTGCCGTTCGGGACAGGGACTAGCGGGAGGGCCTTCGGCGGGGAGCTGTTTTTT.

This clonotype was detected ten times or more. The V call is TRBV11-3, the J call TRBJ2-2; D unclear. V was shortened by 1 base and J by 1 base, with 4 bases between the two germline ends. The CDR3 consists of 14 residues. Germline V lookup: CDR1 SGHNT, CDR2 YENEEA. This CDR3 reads CASSLGVNTGELFF. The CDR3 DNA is TGTGCCAGCAGCTTAGGCGTGAACACCGGGGAGCTGTTTTTT.

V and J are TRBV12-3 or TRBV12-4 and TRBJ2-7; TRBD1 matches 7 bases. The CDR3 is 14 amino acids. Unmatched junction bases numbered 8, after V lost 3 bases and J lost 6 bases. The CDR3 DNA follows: TGTGCCAGCAGTTTGGGACAGACCCTCTCCGAGCAGTACTTC. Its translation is CASSLGQTLSEQYF.

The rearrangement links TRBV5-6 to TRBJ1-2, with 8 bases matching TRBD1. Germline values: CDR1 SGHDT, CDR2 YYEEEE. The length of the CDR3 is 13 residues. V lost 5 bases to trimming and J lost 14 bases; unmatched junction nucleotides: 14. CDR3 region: CASSRDRGRLGTF. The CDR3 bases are TGTGCCAGCAGTCGTGACAGGGGCCGACTGGGAACCTTC. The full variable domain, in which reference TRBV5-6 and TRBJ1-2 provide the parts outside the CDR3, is DAGVTQSPTHLIKTRGQQVTLRCSPKSGHDTVSWYQQALGQGPQFIFQYYEEEERQRGNFPDRFSGHQFPNYSSELNVNALLLGDSALYLCASSRDRGRLGTFGSGTRLTVV.

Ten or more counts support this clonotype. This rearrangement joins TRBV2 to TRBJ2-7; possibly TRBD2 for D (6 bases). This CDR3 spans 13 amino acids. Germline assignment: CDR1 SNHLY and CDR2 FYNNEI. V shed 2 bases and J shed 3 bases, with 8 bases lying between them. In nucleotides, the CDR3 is TGTGCCAGCAGTGAAATGCGGGGCTACGAGCAGTACTTC. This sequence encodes CASSEMRGYEQYF.

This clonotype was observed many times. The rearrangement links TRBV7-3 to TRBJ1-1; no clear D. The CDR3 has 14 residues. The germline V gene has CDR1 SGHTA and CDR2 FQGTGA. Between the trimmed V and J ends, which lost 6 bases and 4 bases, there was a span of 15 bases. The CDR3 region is CASSATGGSTEAFF. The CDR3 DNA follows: TGTGCCAGCAGTGCCACCGGAGGGAGCACTGAAGCTTTCTTT.

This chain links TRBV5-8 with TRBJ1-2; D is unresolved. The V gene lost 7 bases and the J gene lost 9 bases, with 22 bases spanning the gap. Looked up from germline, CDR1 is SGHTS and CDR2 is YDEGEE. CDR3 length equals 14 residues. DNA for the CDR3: TGTGCCAGCGAAAATGATGACACTTATCCGAGCTACACCTTC. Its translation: CASENDDTYPSYTF.

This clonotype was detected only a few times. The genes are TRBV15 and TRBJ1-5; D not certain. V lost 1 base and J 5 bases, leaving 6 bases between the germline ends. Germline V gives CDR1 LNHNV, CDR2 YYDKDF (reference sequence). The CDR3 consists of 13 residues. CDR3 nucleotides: TGTGCCACCAGCAGAGTGCCCGATCAGCCCCAGCATTTT. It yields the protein CATSRVPDQPQHF.

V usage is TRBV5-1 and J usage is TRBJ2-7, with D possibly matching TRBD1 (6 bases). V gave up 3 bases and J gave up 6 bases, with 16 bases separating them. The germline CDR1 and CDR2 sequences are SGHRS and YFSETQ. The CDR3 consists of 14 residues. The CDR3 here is CASSSEQGMVEQYF. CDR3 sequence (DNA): TGCGCCAGCAGCTCGGAACAGGGAATGGTCGAGCAGTACTTC. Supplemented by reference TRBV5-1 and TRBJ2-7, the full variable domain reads KAGVTQTPRYLIKTRGQQVTLSCSPISGHRSVSWYQQTPGQGLQFLFEYFSETQRNKGNFPGRFSGRQFSNSRSEMNVSTLELGDSALYLCASSSEQGMVEQYFGPGTRLTVT.

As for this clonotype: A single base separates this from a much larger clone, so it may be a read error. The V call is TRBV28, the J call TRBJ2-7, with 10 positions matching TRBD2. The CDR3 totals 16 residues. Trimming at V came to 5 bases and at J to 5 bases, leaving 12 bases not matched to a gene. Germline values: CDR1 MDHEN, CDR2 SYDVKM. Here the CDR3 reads CASSSGSGGGRNEQYF. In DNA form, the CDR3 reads TGTGCCAGCAGTAGTGGAAGCGGGGGGGGGCGGAACGAGCAGTACTTC.

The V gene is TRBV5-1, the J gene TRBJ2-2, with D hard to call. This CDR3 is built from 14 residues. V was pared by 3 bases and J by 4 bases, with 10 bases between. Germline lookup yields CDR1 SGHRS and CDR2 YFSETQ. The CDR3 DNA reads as TGCGCCAGCAGCTCTGGGGTTATCACCGGGGAGCTGTTTTTT. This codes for CASSSGVITGELFF.